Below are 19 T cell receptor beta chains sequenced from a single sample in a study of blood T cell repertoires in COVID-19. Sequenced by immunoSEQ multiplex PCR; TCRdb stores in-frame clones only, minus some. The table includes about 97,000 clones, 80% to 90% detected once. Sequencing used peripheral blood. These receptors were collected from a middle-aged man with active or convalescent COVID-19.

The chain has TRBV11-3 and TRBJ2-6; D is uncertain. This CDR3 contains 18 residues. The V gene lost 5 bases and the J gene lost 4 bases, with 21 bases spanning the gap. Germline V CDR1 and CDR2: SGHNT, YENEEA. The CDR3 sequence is CASSPRTPTTGGANVLTF. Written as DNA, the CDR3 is TGTGCCAGCAGCCCCCGTACCCCAACTACCGGAGGGGCCAACGTCCTGACTTTC.

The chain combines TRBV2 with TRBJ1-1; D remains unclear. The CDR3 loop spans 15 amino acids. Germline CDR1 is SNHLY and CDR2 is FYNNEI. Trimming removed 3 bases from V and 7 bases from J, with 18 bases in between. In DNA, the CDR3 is TGTGCCAGCAGTGAGAAGCCCGGAGGAACGTTTGAAGCTTTCTTT. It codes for CASSEKPGGTFEAFF.

This chain's CDR3 is CASSQHRTSGGAGNDNEQFF. The CDR3 coding sequence is TGTGCCAGCAGCCAACACAGGACTAGCGGGGGGGCGGGCAATGACAATGAGCAGTTCTTC. V and J are TRBV4-2 and TRBJ2-1, with 15 bases that match TRBD2. Germline-derived CDR1 and CDR2 are LGHNA and YNFKEQ. V shed 2 bases and J 5 bases; nucleotides not matched to a gene: 13. The CDR3 contains 20 residues.

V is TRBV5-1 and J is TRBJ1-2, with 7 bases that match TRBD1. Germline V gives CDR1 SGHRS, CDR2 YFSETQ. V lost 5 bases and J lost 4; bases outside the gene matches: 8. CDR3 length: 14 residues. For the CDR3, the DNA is TGCGCCAGCAGGGCAACCGCAGGGGGCTATGGCTACACCTTC. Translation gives CASRATAGGYGYTF.

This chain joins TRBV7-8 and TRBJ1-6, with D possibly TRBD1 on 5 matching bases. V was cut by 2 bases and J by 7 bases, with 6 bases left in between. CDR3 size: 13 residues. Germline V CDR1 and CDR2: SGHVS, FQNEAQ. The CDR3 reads CASSLQGNSPLHF. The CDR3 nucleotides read TGTGCCAGCAGCTTACAGGGAAATTCACCCCTCCACTTT.

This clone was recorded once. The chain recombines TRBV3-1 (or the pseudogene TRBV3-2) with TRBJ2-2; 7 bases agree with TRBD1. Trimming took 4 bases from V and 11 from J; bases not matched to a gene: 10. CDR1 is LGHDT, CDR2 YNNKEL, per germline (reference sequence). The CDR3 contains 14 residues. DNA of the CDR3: TGTGCCAGCAGCCGCCTGGGACAGTCTAAAGAGCTGTTTTTT. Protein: CASSRLGQSKELFF.

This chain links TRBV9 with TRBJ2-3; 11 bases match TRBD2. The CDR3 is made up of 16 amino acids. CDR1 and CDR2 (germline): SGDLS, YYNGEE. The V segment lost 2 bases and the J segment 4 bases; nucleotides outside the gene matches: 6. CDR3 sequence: CASSVTSGGGPDTQYF. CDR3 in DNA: TGTGCCAGCAGCGTCACTAGCGGGGGAGGTCCAGATACGCAGTATTTT.

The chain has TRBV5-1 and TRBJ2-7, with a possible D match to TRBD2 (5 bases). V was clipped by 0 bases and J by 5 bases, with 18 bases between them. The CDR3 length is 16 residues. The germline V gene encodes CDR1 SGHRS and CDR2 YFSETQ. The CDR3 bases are TGCGCCAGCAGCTTGGAGGGCGGAGGAGACTTTAACGAGCAGTACTTC. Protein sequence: CASSLEGGGDFNEQYF.

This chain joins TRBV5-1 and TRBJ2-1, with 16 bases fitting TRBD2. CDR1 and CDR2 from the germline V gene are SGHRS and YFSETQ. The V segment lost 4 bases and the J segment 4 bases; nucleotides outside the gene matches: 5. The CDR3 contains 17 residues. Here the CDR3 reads CASSTGTSGGAYNEQFF. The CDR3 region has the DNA TGCGCCAGCAGCACTGGGACTAGCGGGGGGGCATACAATGAGCAGTTCTTC.

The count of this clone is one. CDR3: CAIRAGQNTDTQYF. The CDR3 DNA is TGTGCCATCAGGGCGGGACAGAACACAGATACGCAGTATTTT. The rearrangement uses TRBV10-3 and TRBJ2-3; possibly TRBD1 for D (7 bases). This CDR3 has 14 residues. V was pared by 6 bases and J by 2 bases, with 12 bases between. Germline-derived CDR1 and CDR2 are ENHRY and SYGVKD.

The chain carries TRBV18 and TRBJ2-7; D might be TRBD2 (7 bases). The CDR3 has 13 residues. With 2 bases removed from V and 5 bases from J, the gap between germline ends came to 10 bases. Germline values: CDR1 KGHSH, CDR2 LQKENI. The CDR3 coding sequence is TGTGCCAGCTCACCAGCCGGGGGGCACGAGCAGTACTTC. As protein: CASSPAGGHEQYF.

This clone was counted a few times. CDR3 DNA sequence: TGCGCCAGCAGCCCTACGGGTGATCAGCCCCAGCATTTT. Protein sequence: CASSPTGDQPQHF. This chain uses TRBV4-1 with TRBJ1-5; no firm D call. Trimming took 4 bases from V and 5 from J, leaving 9 bases between them. The CDR3 loop spans 13 amino acids. Germline V gene sequence: CDR1 MGHRA, CDR2 YSYEKL.

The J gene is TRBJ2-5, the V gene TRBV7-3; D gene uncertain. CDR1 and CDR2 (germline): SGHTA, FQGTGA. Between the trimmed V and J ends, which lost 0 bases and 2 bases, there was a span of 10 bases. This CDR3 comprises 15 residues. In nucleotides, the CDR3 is TGTGCCAGCAGCTTAACCGACTTTCCTCAAGAGACCCAGTACTTC. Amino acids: CASSLTDFPQETQYF.

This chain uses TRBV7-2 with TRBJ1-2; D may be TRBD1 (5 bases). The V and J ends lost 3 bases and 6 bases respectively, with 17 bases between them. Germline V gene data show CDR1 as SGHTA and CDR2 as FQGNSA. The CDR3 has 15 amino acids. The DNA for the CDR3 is TGTGCCAGCAGCTTTCGGCCAAGAAAAGGGGATGGCTACACCTTC. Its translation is CASSFRPRKGDGYTF.

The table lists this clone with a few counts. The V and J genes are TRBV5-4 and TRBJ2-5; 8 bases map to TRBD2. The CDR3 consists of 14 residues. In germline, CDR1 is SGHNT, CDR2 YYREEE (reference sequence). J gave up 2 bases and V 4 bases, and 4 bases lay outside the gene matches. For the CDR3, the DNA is TGTGCCAGCAGCCCAGGGACTAGTCAAGAGACCCAGTACTTC. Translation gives CASSPGTSQETQYF.

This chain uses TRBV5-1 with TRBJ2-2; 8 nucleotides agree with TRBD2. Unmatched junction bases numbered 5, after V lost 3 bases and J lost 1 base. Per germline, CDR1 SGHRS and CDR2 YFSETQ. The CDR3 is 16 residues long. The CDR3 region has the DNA TGCGCCAGCAGCTCACTGACTAGCGTGAACACCGGGGAGCTGTTTTTT. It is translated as CASSSLTSVNTGELFF.

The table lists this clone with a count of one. In DNA, the CDR3 is TGTGCCATCAGTGAGCAGGGGACCTATGGCTACACCTTC. Amino acid sequence: CAISEQGTYGYTF. The gene calls are TRBV10-3 and TRBJ1-2, with D possibly TRBD1 on 6 matching bases. The CDR3 spans 13 residues. V was clipped by 2 bases and J by 4 bases, with 8 bases between them. CDR1 and CDR2 from the germline V gene are ENHRY and SYGVKD.

CDR3 in DNA: TGTGCCATCAGTGGAGGAGGATCCACTGAAGCTTTCTTT. Translated, it gives CAISGGGSTEAFF. The chain is built from TRBV10-3 and TRBJ1-1, with D unresolved. The germline V gene has CDR1 ENHRY and CDR2 SYGVKD. V was trimmed by 4 bases and J by 4 bases, leaving 10 bases between them. There are 13 residues in the CDR3.

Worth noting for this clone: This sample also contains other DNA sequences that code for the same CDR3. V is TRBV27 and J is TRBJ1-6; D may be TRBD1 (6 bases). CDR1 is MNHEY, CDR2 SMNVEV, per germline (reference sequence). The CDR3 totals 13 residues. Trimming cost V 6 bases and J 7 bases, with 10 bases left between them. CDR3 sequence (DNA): TGTGCCAGCAGGAACAGGGAGAATTCACCCCTCCACTTT. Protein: CASRNRENSPLHF.